One T cell receptor beta chain is described in this entry. Its specificity is not known. The protocol was immunoSEQ multiplex PCR, while the TCRdb copy is restricted to in-frame clones and leaves out a portion. The sample has some 64,000 clones, around 97% seen once. The data are from a study of cytomegalovirus exposure and HLA in healthy donors. About the research overall: The approximately 110 validation repertoires, a later analysis reported, used the same platform as the roughly 730 repertoires from the first cohort. Study results and limitations: The study listed some 160 cytomegalovirus-associated TCR beta chains. A classifier reportedly called cytomegalovirus status with high sensitivity and specificity. As confirmed in vitro, three CMV-associated chains were specific for CMV antigens.

Unmatched junction bases numbered 8, after V lost 4 bases and J lost 8 bases. Germline CDR1 SNHLY, CDR2 FYNNEI. This CDR3 is built from 15 residues. The rearrangement links TRBV2 to TRBJ1-4; 9 nucleotides match TRBD1. The receptor's source is a woman aged 18-29 years in good health and CMV-seropositive. What was sequenced was PBMCs. The CDR3 region is CASSVQGAVGEKLFF. CDR3 nucleotides: TGTGCCAGCAGTGTACAGGGGGCGGTAGGAGAAAAACTGTTTTTT.